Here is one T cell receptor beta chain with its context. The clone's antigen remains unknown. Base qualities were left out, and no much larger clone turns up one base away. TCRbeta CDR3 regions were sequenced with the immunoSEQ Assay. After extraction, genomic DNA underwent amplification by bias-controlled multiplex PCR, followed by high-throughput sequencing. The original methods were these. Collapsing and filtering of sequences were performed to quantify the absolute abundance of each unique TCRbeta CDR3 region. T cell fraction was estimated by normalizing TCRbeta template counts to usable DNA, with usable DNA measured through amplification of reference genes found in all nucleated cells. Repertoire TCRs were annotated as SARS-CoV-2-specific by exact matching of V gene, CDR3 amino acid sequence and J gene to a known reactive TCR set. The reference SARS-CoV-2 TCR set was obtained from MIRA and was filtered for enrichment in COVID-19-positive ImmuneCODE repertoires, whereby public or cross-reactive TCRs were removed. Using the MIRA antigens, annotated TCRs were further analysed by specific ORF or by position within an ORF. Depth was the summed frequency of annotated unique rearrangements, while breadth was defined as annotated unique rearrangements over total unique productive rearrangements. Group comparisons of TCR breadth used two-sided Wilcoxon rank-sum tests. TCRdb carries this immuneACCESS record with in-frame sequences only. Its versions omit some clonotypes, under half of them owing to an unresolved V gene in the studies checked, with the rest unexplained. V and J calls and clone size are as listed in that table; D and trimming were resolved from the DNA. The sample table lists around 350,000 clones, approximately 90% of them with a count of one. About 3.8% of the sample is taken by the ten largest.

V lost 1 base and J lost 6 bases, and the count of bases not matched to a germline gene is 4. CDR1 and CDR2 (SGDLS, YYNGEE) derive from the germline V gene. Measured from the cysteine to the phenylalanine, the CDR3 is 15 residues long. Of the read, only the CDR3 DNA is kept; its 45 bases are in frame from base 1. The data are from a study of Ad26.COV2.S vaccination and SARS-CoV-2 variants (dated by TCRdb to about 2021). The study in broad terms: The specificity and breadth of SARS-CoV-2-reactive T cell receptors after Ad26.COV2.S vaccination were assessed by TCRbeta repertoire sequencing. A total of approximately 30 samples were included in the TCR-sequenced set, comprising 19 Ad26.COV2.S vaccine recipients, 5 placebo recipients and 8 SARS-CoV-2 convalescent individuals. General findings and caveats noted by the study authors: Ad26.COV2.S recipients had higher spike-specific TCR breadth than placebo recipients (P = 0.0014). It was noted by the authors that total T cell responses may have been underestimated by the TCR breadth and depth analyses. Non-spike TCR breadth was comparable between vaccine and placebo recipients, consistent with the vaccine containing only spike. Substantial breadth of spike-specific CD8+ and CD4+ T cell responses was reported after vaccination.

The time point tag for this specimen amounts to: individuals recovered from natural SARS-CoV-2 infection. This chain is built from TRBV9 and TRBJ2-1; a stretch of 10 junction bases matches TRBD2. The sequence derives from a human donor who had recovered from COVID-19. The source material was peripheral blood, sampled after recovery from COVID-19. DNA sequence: TGTGCCAGCAGCGTACTAGCGGGGGCGGTCAATGAGCAGTTCTTC. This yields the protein CASSVLAGAVNEQFF.